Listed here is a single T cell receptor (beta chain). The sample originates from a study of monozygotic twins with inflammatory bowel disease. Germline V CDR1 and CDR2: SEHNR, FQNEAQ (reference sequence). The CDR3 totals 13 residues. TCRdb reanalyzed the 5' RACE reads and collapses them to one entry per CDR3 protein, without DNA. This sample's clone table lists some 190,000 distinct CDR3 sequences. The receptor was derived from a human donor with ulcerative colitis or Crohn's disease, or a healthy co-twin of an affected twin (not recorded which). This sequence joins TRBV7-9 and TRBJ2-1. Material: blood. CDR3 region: CASSSELSNEQFF. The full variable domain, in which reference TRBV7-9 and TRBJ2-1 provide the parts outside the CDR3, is DTGVSQNPRHKITKRGQNVTFRCDPISEHNRLYWYRQTLGQGPEFLTYFQNEAQLEKSRLLSDRFSAERPKGSFSTLEIQRTEQGDSAMYLCASSSELSNEQFFGPGTRLTVL.